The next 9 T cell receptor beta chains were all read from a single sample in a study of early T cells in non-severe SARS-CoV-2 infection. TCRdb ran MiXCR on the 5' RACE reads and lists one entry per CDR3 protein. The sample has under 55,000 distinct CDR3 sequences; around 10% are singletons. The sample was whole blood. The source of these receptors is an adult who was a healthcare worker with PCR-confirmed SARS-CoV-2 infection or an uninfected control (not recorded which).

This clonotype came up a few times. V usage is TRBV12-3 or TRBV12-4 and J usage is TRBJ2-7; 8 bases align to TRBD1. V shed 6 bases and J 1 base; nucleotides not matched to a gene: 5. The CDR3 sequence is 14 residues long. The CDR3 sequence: CASSRTGISYEQYF. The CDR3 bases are TGTGCCAGCAGCCGGACAGGGATTTCCTACGAGCAGTACTTC.

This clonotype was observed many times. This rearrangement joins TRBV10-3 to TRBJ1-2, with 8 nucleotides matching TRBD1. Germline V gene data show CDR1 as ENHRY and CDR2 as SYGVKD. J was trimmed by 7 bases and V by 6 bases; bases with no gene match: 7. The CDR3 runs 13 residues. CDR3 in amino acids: CAIRETGASGYTF. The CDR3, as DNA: TGTGCCATCAGGGAGACAGGGGCGAGTGGCTACACCTTC.

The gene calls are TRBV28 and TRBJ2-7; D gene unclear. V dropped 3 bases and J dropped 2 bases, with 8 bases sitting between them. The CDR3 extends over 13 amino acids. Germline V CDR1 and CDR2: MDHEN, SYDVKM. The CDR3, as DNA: TGTGCCAGCAGTTTCTCTGGGCCCTACGAGCAGTACTTC. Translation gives CASSFSGPYEQYF.

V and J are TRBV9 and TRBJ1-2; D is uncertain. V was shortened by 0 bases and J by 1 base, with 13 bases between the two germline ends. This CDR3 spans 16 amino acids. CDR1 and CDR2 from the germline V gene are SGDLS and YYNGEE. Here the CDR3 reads CASSVGPQPYNYGYTF. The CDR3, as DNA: TGTGCCAGCAGCGTAGGACCCCAGCCCTATAACTATGGCTACACCTTC.

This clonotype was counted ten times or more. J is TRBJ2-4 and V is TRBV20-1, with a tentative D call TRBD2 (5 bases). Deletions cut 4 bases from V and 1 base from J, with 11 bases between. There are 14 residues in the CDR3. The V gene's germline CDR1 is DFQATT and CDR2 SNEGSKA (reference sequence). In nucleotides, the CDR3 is TGCAGTGCTATGGCTAGCCCTGCCAAAAACATTCAGTACTTC. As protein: CSAMASPAKNIQYF.

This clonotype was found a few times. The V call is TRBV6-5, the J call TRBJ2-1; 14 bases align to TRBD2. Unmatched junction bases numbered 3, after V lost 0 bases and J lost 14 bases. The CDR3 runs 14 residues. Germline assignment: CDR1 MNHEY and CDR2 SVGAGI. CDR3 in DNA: TGTGCCAGCAGTTACTCGGGGACTAGCGGGAGTAAGTTCTTC. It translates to CASSYSGTSGSKFF.

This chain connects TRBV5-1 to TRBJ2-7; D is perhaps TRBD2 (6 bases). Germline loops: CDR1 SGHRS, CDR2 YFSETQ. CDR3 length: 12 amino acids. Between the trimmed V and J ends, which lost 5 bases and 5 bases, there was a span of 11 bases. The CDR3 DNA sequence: TGCGCCAGCAGTGGGGGGATCAACGAGCAGTACTTC. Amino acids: CASSGGINEQYF.

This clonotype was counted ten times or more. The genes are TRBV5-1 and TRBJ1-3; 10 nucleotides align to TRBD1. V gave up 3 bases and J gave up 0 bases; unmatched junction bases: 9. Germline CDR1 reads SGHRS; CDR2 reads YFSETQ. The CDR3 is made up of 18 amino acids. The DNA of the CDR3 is TGCGCCAGCAGCTCAACACCGGGACAGGGGAGCTCTGGAAACACCATATATTTT. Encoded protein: CASSSTPGQGSSGNTIYF.

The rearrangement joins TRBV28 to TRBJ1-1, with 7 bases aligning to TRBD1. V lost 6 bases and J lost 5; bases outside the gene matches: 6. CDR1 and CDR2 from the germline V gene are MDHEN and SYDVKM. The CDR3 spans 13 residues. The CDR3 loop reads CASRLRQGTEAFF. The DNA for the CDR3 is TGTGCCAGCAGACTCCGACAGGGTACTGAAGCTTTCTTT.